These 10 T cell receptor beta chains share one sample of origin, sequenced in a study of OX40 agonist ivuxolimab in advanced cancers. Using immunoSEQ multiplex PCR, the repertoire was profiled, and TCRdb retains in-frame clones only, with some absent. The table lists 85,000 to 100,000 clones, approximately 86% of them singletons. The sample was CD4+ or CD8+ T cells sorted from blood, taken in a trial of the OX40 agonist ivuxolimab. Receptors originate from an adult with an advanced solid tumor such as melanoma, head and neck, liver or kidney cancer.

The chain's CDR3 is CASSGAEVKAFF. In DNA, the CDR3 is TGTGCCAGCAGTGGGGCGGAAGTTAAAGCTTTCTTT. V usage is TRBV2 and J usage is TRBJ1-1; no clear D. CDR1 is SNHLY and CDR2 is FYNNEI in the germline V gene. CDR3 length: 12 residues. The V end was cut by 4 bases, the J end by 9 bases, with 12 bases between.

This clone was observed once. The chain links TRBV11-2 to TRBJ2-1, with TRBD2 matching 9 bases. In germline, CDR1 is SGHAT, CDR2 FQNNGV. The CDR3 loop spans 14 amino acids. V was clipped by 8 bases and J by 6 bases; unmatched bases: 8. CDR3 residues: CASEGLAGSNEQFF. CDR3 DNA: TGTGCCAGCGAGGGGCTAGCGGGAAGCAATGAGCAGTTCTTC.

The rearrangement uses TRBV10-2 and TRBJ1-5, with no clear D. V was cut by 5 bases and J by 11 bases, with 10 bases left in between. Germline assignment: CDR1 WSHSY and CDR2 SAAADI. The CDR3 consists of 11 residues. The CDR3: CASSQGKAQHF. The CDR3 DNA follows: TGCGCCAGCAGTCAAGGGAAGGCCCAGCATTTT.

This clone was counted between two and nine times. Here the CDR3 DNA reads TGTGCCAGCAGGACAGCAGCTCATCAGCCCCAGCATTTT. It codes for CASRTAAHQPQHF. This rearrangement joins TRBV6-6 to TRBJ1-5, with D possibly TRBD1 on 5 matching bases. CDR1 is MNHNY, CDR2 SVGAGI, per germline (reference sequence). Trimming stripped 6 bases from V and 5 bases from J, with 11 bases between. The CDR3 covers 13 residues.

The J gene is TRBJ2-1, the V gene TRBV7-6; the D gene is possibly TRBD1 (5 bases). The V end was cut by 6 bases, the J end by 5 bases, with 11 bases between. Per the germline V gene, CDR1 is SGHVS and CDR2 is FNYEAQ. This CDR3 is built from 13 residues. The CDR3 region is CASRSNRNNEQFF. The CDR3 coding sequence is TGTGCCAGCAGGTCCAACAGGAACAATGAGCAGTTCTTC.

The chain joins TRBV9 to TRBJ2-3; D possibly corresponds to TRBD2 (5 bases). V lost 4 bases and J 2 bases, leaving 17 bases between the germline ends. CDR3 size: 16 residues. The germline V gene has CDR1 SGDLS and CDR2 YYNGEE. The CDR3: CASSHLVGGSTDTQYF. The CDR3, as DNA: TGTGCCAGCAGCCATCTGGTAGGAGGATCCACAGATACGCAGTATTTT. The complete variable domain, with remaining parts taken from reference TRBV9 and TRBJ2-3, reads DSGVTQTPKHLITATGQRVTLRCSPRSGDLSVYWYQQSLDQGLQFLIQYYNGEERAKGNILERFSAQQFPDLHSELNLSSLELGDSALYFCASSHLVGGSTDTQYFGPGTRLTVL.

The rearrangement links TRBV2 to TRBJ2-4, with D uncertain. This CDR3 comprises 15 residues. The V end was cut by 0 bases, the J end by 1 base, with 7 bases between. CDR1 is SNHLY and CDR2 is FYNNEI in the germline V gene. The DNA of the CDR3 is TGTGCCAGCAGTGAAGCGTATATGGCCAAAAACATTCAGTACTTC. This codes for CASSEAYMAKNIQYF.

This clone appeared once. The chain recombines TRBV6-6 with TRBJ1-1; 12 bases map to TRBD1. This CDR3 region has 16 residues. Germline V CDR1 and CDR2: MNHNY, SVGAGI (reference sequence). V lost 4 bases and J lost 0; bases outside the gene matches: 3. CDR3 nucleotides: TGTGCCAGCAGTTCGGGACAGGGGGCTATGAACACTGAAGCTTTCTTT. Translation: CASSSGQGAMNTEAFF.

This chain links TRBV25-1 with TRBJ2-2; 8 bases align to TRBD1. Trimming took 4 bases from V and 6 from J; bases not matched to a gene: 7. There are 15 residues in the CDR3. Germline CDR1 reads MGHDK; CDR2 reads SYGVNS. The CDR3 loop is CASSANRGVSGELFF. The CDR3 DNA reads TGTGCCAGCAGTGCCAACAGGGGGGTGTCCGGGGAGCTGTTTTTT.

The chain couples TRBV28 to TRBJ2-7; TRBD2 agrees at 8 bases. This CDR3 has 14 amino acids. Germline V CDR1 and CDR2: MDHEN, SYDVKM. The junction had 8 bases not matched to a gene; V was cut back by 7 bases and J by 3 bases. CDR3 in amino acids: CASKKREGYYEQYF. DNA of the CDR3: TGTGCCAGCAAGAAACGGGAGGGTTACTACGAGCAGTACTTC.